A selection of T cell receptor beta chains follows, all from one sample in a study of cytomegalovirus exposure and HLA in healthy donors. Assay used: immunoSEQ multiplex PCR; TCRdb lists only in-frame clones, some missing. Counted here are about 130,000 clones, around 80% occurring once; the ten biggest clones make up roughly 11%. The sample was PBMCs. All receptors derive from a man aged 25-45 years in good health and CMV-seropositive. The CDR3 runs from the conserved cysteine through the conserved F or W. Fields, in order: J gene, V gene, CDR3 protein.

j_gene: TRBJ2-5; v_gene: TRBV29-1; CDR3aa: CSAGQETQYF
j_gene: TRBJ2-1; v_gene: TRBV10-1; CDR3aa: CASSESRAPYNEQFF
j_gene: TRBJ2-1; v_gene: TRBV11-2; CDR3aa: CASSLSGLAAYNEQFF
j_gene: TRBJ2-6; v_gene: TRBV7-6; CDR3aa: CASSLGGRGANVLTF
j_gene: TRBJ2-3; v_gene: TRBV2; CDR3aa: CASSDLRDTELDTQYF
j_gene: TRBJ2-7; v_gene: TRBV4-2; CDR3aa: CASSQDRGRAEQYF
j_gene: TRBJ1-2; v_gene: TRBV6-5; CDR3aa: CASENIANYGYTF
j_gene: TRBJ2-1; v_gene: TRBV19; CDR3aa: CASAGQGEPNEQFF
j_gene: TRBJ2-1; v_gene: TRBV5-4; CDR3aa: CASGRTANSYNEQFF
j_gene: TRBJ2-7; v_gene: TRBV19; CDR3aa: CASSTGTQGIHEQYF
j_gene: TRBJ2-7; v_gene: TRBV27; CDR3aa: CASSGVGAFLKQYF
j_gene: TRBJ2-3; v_gene: TRBV6-1; CDR3aa: CASSELRAGGEDTQYF
j_gene: TRBJ2-7; v_gene: TRBV7-3; CDR3aa: CASSLYGGSNYEQYF
j_gene: TRBJ2-7; v_gene: TRBV7-8; CDR3aa: CASSFTIGRQYF
j_gene: TRBJ1-1; v_gene: TRBV4-3; CDR3aa: CASSQDQIKRHRNTEAFF
j_gene: TRBJ1-5; v_gene: TRBV29-1; CDR3aa: CSVLDRGHQPQHF
j_gene: TRBJ2-5; v_gene: TRBV28; CDR3aa: CASSEGGKETQYF
j_gene: TRBJ2-7; v_gene: TRBV6-6; CDR3aa: CAFGEVYEQYF
j_gene: TRBJ1-2; v_gene: TRBV13; CDR3aa: CASSYGQAGYTF
j_gene: TRBJ1-5; v_gene: TRBV4-2; CDR3aa: CASSQDRGNQPQHF
j_gene: TRBJ1-5; v_gene: TRBV2; CDR3aa: CASKGRDYQPQHF
j_gene: TRBJ2-1; v_gene: TRBV27; CDR3aa: CASSRSGTEEQFF
j_gene: TRBJ2-5; v_gene: TRBV6-6; CDR3aa: CASTIGTGGFQETQYF
j_gene: TRBJ2-2; v_gene: TRBV13; CDR3aa: CASSGGWTSRNPGELFF
j_gene: TRBJ1-5; v_gene: TRBV27; CDR3aa: CASSPGTGTQPQHF
j_gene: TRBJ2-5; v_gene: TRBV28; CDR3aa: CASSSAGVGETQYF
j_gene: TRBJ2-2; v_gene: TRBV7-3; CDR3aa: CASSLVPGTGELFF
j_gene: TRBJ2-7; v_gene: TRBV7-6; CDR3aa: CASSLGTGHSYEQYF
j_gene: TRBJ2-2; v_gene: TRBV9; CDR3aa: CASSATPTSRFSLGGTGELFF
j_gene: TRBJ2-1; v_gene: TRBV7-2; CDR3aa: CASSSLGGSGTYNEQFF
j_gene: TRBJ2-3; v_gene: TRBV7-2; CDR3aa: CASSSENTDTQYF
j_gene: TRBJ2-7; v_gene: TRBV4-1; CDR3aa: CASSPPGLRSSYEQYF
j_gene: TRBJ1-2; v_gene: TRBV9; CDR3aa: CASSVEGTGLIRGYTF
j_gene: TRBJ2-1; v_gene: TRBV7-2; CDR3aa: CASSPRTSGYNEQFF
j_gene: TRBJ1-1; v_gene: TRBV30; CDR3aa: CAWARGLDTEAFF
j_gene: TRBJ1-5; v_gene: TRBV19; CDR3aa: CASKFTGNLNQPQHF
j_gene: TRBJ2-4; v_gene: TRBV4-3; CDR3aa: CASSQVWRGQAKNIQYF
j_gene: TRBJ2-2; v_gene: TRBV6-5; CDR3aa: CASSKGLATGELFF
j_gene: TRBJ1-1; v_gene: TRBV6-1; CDR3aa: CASSELSVTEAFF
j_gene: TRBJ2-5; v_gene: TRBV2; CDR3aa: CASRSGGEETQYF
j_gene: TRBJ2-2; v_gene: TRBV9; CDR3aa: CASSVGAGGNTGELFF
j_gene: TRBJ2-7; v_gene: TRBV29-1; CDR3aa: CSVAGDVSFYEQYF
j_gene: TRBJ2-7; v_gene: TRBV5-4; CDR3aa: CASSWTSGGTYEQYF
j_gene: TRBJ1-4; v_gene: TRBV6-5; CDR3aa: CASSKLTGLNEKLFF
j_gene: TRBJ2-1; v_gene: TRBV5-1; CDR3aa: CASSNPSGGMEQFF
j_gene: TRBJ2-7; v_gene: TRBV19; CDR3aa: CASSHTLAGGPYEQYF
j_gene: TRBJ1-3; v_gene: TRBV25-1; CDR3aa: CASSGRAFSGNTIYF
j_gene: TRBJ1-6; v_gene: TRBV28; CDR3aa: CASSAGQGNSPLHF
j_gene: TRBJ1-4; v_gene: TRBV15; CDR3aa: CATSYNRDRNEKLFF